This TCR beta chain was sequenced in a study of blood T cell repertoires in COVID-19. Study-wide background: Donors in the United States, Italy and Spain gave samples during acute or convalescent COVID-19. In each case, the material was cDNA or gDNA derived from T cells, B-cell-depleted T cells, or PBMCs.

Germline CDR1 MNHEY, CDR2 SVGAGI. The CDR3 has 13 amino acids. V was clipped by 6 bases and J by 6 bases, with 11 bases between them. This clone appeared once. Per the original data handling: By means of reference gene primer amplification, nucleated cell counts were estimated. Only in-frame clones appear in the TCRdb table, and some are missing; sequencing was by immunoSEQ multiplex PCR. The DNA was the basis for D and trimming; V, J and clone size are from that table. The table has fewer than 90,000 clones, 88% seen once. The sequence derives from a woman over 75 with active or convalescent COVID-19. The V and J genes are TRBV6-5 and TRBJ1-4; TRBD1 might be the D (5 bases). Specimen: peripheral blood. The CDR3 loop reads CASRPGGDEKLFF. CDR3 coding DNA: TGTGCCAGCAGACCCGGGGGGGATGAAAAACTGTTTTTT.